This T cell receptor beta chain was found in a study of blood T cell repertoires in COVID-19. Study context: Samples came from the United States, Italy and Spain, spanning acute and convalescent COVID-19. T cells, B-cell-depleted T cells, or PBMCs provided the cDNA or gDNA that served as material.

In the original workflow: Reference gene primers were amplified, and this amplification served to estimate nucleated cell counts. TCRdb's table, derived via immunoSEQ multiplex PCR, lists solely in-frame clones and lacks some. The V and J calls and the clone size are those of that table, but D and trimming were determined from the DNA. The sample has over 30,000 clones, 75% seen once. V lost 7 bases and J lost 2; bases outside the gene matches: 11. The CDR3 runs to 16 residues. Germline V gives CDR1 SNHLY, CDR2 FYNNEI. The rearrangement uses TRBV2 and TRBJ2-3, with 8 bases identical to TRBD2. This TCR came from an older man with active or convalescent COVID-19. The sequenced material came from peripheral blood. The CDR3 DNA reads as TGTGCCAGCACTCGGGGGGGCGGGCTAGACACAGATACGCAGTATTTT. Protein sequence: CASTRGGGLDTDTQYF.